This T cell receptor (beta chain) was captured by sequencing in a study of shared clonotypes between healthy human individuals. General observations from the study: Clonotype sharing among donors was expected to depend on sequencing depth. Of the naive CD4 clonotypes, around 5% were shared across several donors.

Naive CD8 cells lacked CD45RO and underwent positive selection for CCR7, leaving out terminally differentiated effector memory CD45RA+ cells. Healthy HIV-negative adults without recent acute infections or vaccinations served as donors. The study drew all its donors from Caucasian adults living in Nashville, Tennessee. The assay was immunoSEQ multiplex PCR, and TCRdb's table has in-frame clones only and misses some. The table records roughly 850,000 clones, around 96% of them present only once. CDR3 length equals 14 residues. CDR1 is SGHRS and CDR2 is YFSETQ in the germline V gene. The ends lost 4 bases at V and 4 bases at J; junction bases unmatched: 7. Of note for this clone: Its antigen is not identified.

This chain links TRBV5-1 with TRBJ2-5; 7 bases map to TRBD1. The sequence was collected from a man aged 30 to 45 in good health. The source material was naive CD8+ T cells sorted from blood. CDR3 sequence (DNA): TGCGCCAGCAGCGAACCTACAGGGGCAGAGACCCAGTACTTC. As protein: CASSEPTGAETQYF.